Shown below are 27 T cell receptor beta chains from a single sample sequenced in a study of CD8+CD57+ T cells in acquired aplastic anemia. According to the study, genomic DNA was the template for TCR beta VDJ and CDR3 profiling. A single record per CDR3 protein comes from TCRdb applying MiXCR to the reads. The repertoire has about 180,000 distinct CDR3 sequences, about 50% of them found once; the top ten carry about an eighth. Sequencing involved patients with CD8+CD57+ cell expansion previously shown by flow cytometry. The source material was sorted CD4+, CD8+, or CD8+CD57+ T cells (not recorded which) from PBMCs. The receptors shown here come from a human donor with aplastic anemia.

The rearrangement joins TRBV19 to TRBJ2-5, with a possible D match to TRBD1 (6 bases). Trimming took 3 bases from V and 11 from J, leaving 28 bases between them. Germline V gives CDR1 LNHDA, CDR2 SQIVND (reference sequence). The CDR3 extends over 17 amino acids. CDR3 sequence reads: CASSIGAVGTLSYGQYF. The CDR3 bases are TGTGCCAGTAGTATTGGGGCGGTCGGGACACTGTCCTACGGGCAGTACTTC.

This clonotype was recorded many times. The chain links TRBV20-1 to TRBJ2-5, with D unresolved. CDR1 and CDR2 (germline): DFQATT, SNEGSKA (reference sequence). The V and J ends lost 3 bases and 5 bases respectively, with 13 bases between them. CDR3 length: 13 amino acids. This chain's CDR3 is CSARETVPETQYF. DNA for the CDR3: TGCAGTGCTAGGGAAACAGTTCCGGAGACCCAGTACTTC.

The rearrangement uses TRBV25-1 and TRBJ1-1, with D tentatively TRBD1 (6 bases). V shed 6 bases and J shed 4 bases, with 18 bases lying between them. CDR1 MGHDK and CDR2 SYGVNS come from the germline V gene. The CDR3 length is 15 residues. CDR3 sequence reads: CASRGGQARGTEAFF. The CDR3, as DNA: TGTGCCAGCAGGGGGGGGCAGGCGAGGGGCACTGAAGCTTTCTTT.

In regard to this clonotype: A much larger clone differs by one base, so this may be a read error. The rearrangement uses TRBV2 and TRBJ2-7; TRBD2 is a possible D gene (6 bases). The CDR3 spans 15 residues. The V gene lost 3 bases and the J gene lost 3 bases, with 15 bases spanning the gap. Germline V gene lookup returns CDR1 SNHLY and CDR2 FYNNEI. The DNA of the CDR3 is TGTGCCAGCAGTGATCACCGGGGGTGGGTCTACGAGCAGTACTTC. Its protein is CASSDHRGWVYEQYF.

This clonotype is a singleton in its sample. This chain connects TRBV19 to TRBJ2-1; a possible D gene is TRBD1 (7 bases). The CDR3 extends over 17 amino acids. Trimming pared 7 bases from V and 6 bases from J, leaving 25 bases between. Germline CDR1 reads LNHDA; CDR2 reads SQIVND (reference sequence). The CDR3: CASMPRHLRQGGNEQFF. The DNA of the CDR3 is TGTGCCAGTATGCCCCGGCACCTGAGACAGGGAGGCAATGAGCAGTTCTTC.

The chain employs TRBV7-9 and TRBJ2-3; 9 bases are shared with TRBD1. J was trimmed by 8 bases and V by 4 bases; bases with no gene match: 7. The CDR3 extends over 14 amino acids. CDR1 SEHNR and CDR2 FQNEAQ come from the germline V gene (reference sequence). The DNA for the CDR3 is TGTGCCAGCAGCTCCGGGACAGGGAAAGGTACGCAGTATTTT. It yields the protein CASSSGTGKGTQYF.

This clonotype was seen at least ten times. CDR3 nucleotide sequence: TGTGCCAGCAGCTTAGTGGGCAGGGGGCCTGATGAAAAACTGTTTTTT. This codes for CASSLVGRGPDEKLFF. The chain joins TRBV7-9 to TRBJ1-4, with 8 bases that match TRBD1. J lost 6 bases, V lost 1 base, and 7 bases had no gene match. CDR1 SEHNR and CDR2 FQNEAQ come from the germline V gene (reference sequence). This CDR3 is built from 16 residues.

This clonotype was seen many times. This chain links TRBV7-9 with TRBJ2-1; 9 positions agree with TRBD2. Germline trimming cut 5 bases from V and 4 bases from J; bases unmatched to any gene: 6. Germline CDR1 is SEHNR and CDR2 is FQNEAQ (reference sequence). This CDR3 region has 15 residues. CDR3 protein: CASSPGSGGYNEQFF. CDR3 coding DNA: TGTGCCAGCAGCCCCGGGAGCGGGGGGTACAATGAGCAGTTCTTC.

The CDR3 loop reads CASSVGFGGARTDTQYF. The CDR3 region has the DNA TGCGCCAGCAGCGTGGGATTTGGGGGGGCTCGAACAGATACGCAGTATTTT. The J gene is TRBJ2-3, the V gene TRBV5-1; D may be TRBD2 (7 bases). Trimming removed 4 bases at V and 3 bases at J, with 21 bases between. The CDR3 is 17 residues long. From germline, CDR1 is SGHRS and CDR2 YFSETQ.

CDR3 in amino acids: CASSMDRLNTGELFF. The DNA of the CDR3 is TGCGCCAGCAGTATGGACAGGTTGAACACCGGGGAGCTGTTTTTT. The chain recombines TRBV4-1 with TRBJ2-2, with 7 nucleotides matching TRBD1. Unmatched junction bases numbered 5, after V lost 6 bases and J lost 1 base. This CDR3 comprises 15 residues. Germline V gene data show CDR1 as MGHRA and CDR2 as YSYEKL.

The rearrangement uses TRBV25-1 and TRBJ2-1; possible D gene TRBD2, 5 bases. The CDR3 is 14 amino acids. CDR1 and CDR2 from the germline V gene are MGHDK and SYGVNS. CDR3 in DNA: TGTGCTACAGCGTGGACTGGCGGATTTAATGAGCAGTTCTTC. Its protein is CATAWTGGFNEQFF.

V and J are TRBV20-1 and TRBJ2-5, with D possibly being TRBD2 (7 bases). V lost 6 bases to trimming and J lost 4 bases, with 24 bases between them. The CDR3 length is 16 residues. In germline, CDR1 is DFQATT, CDR2 SNEGSKA (reference sequence). Written as DNA, the CDR3 is TGCAGTGCACCCCGGGGGGCGTTTAGAATGGCAGAGACCCAGTACTTC. Encoded protein: CSAPRGAFRMAETQYF.

This clonotype came up many times. The chain employs TRBV2 and TRBJ2-5, with D perhaps TRBD1 (6 bases). Germline V gene lookup returns CDR1 SNHLY and CDR2 FYNNEI. V gave up 6 bases and J gave up 2 bases, with 16 bases separating them. CDR3 length: 15 residues. This chain's CDR3 is CASRRRWDMQETQYF. The DNA for the CDR3 is TGTGCCAGCAGGCGCCGATGGGACATGCAAGAGACCCAGTACTTC. Looking up the rest from reference TRBV2 and TRBJ2-5 gives the full variable domain: EPEVTQTPSHQVTQMGQEVILRCVPISNHLYFYWYRQILGQKVEFLVSFYNNEISEKSEIFDDQFSVERPDGSNFTLKIRSTKLEDSAMYFCASRRRWDMQETQYFGPGTRLLVL.

The J gene is TRBJ2-7, the V gene TRBV15, with D possibly matching TRBD2 (5 bases). The germline V gene encodes CDR1 LNHNV and CDR2 YYDKDF (reference sequence). There are 14 residues in the CDR3. With 2 bases removed from V and 7 bases from J, the gap between germline ends came to 15 bases. CDR3 coding DNA: TGTGCCACCAGCAGACCTTTGGGAGCGCGGGAGCAGTACTTC. Its translation is CATSRPLGAREQYF.

The table lists this clonotype with a few counts. The gene calls are TRBV30 and TRBJ2-3; D may correspond to TRBD1 or TRBD2 (6 bases each). CDR1 GTSNPN and CDR2 SVGIG come from the germline V gene (reference sequence). Trimming cost V 3 bases and J 1 base, with 14 bases left between them. The CDR3 length is 15 residues. The CDR3 DNA follows: TGTGCCTGGAGCCGAAGGGGGGTAGGCACAGATACGCAGTATTTT. Amino acid sequence: CAWSRRGVGTDTQYF.

The CDR3 DNA reads TGTGCCAGTAGTACCTACAGGGCTGGCTACACCTTC. Translating it yields CASSTYRAGYTF. The chain carries TRBV19 and TRBJ1-2, with D possibly TRBD1 on 6 matching bases. Deletions cut 4 bases from V and 7 bases from J, with 10 bases between. Germline V gives CDR1 LNHDA, CDR2 SQIVND (reference sequence). The CDR3 contains 12 residues.

This clonotype has a handful of counts. The rearrangement uses TRBV4-3 and TRBJ2-7, with D uncertain. The V gene lost 4 bases and the J gene lost 2 bases, with 9 bases spanning the gap. From germline, CDR1 is LGHNA and CDR2 YSLEER. This CDR3 contains 13 residues. In nucleotides, the CDR3 is TGCGCCAGCAGCCCCTCTCGGACCTACGAGCAGTACTTC. It translates to CASSPSRTYEQYF.

This rearrangement joins TRBV5-6 to TRBJ2-7; D not resolved. V lost 9 bases and J lost 6, with 13 bases in between. The V gene's germline CDR1 is SGHDT and CDR2 YYEEEE. The CDR3 consists of 11 residues. CDR3 nucleotide sequence: TGTGCCACCGCCTCCGGGTCCGAGCAGTACTTC. Translating it yields CATASGSEQYF.

This clonotype was recorded at least ten times. The chain combines TRBV20-1 with TRBJ1-5; 8 bases line up with TRBD1. CDR3 length: 16 residues. Trimming at V came to 5 bases and at J to 1 base, leaving 10 bases not matched to a gene. The germline V gene has CDR1 DFQATT and CDR2 SNEGSKA (reference sequence). The CDR3 is CSASQDGQGSNQPQHF. CDR3 DNA: TGCAGTGCTTCTCAAGATGGACAGGGAAGCAATCAGCCCCAGCATTTT.

This chain uses TRBV24-1 with TRBJ2-2; the D gene could be TRBD1 or TRBD2 (5 bases each). Germline CDR1 reads KGHDR; CDR2 reads SFDVKD. With 0 bases removed from V and 3 bases from J, the gap between germline ends came to 10 bases. CDR3 length equals 16 residues. CDR3 residues: CATSDLGARDTGELFF. Written as DNA, the CDR3 is TGTGCCACCAGTGATTTGGGGGCGCGGGACACCGGGGAGCTGTTTTTT.

The chain uses TRBV5-1 and TRBJ2-1; D remains unclear. CDR1 is SGHRS, CDR2 YFSETQ, per germline. Trimming removed 1 base from V and 7 bases from J, with 6 bases in between. There are 12 residues in the CDR3. This CDR3 is CASSLRPNEQFF. The CDR3 DNA sequence: TGCGCCAGCAGCTTGCGTCCAAATGAGCAGTTCTTC.

This clonotype has at least ten counts. The chain couples TRBV29-1 to TRBJ2-3, with 10 nucleotides matching TRBD2. This CDR3 comprises 14 residues. The V and J ends lost 6 bases and 1 base, in that order; junction bases with no gene match: 4. Germline-derived CDR1 and CDR2 are SQVTM and ANQGSEA. The CDR3 DNA is TGCAGCGTAGCCACTAGCGGGGGCACAGATACGCAGTATTTT. Translation: CSVATSGGTDTQYF.

This rearrangement joins TRBV29-1 to TRBJ2-7; D is perhaps TRBD2 (7 bases). V was trimmed by 7 bases and J by 3 bases, leaving 22 bases between them. This CDR3 comprises 15 residues. In germline, CDR1 is SQVTM, CDR2 ANQGSEA. CDR3 coding DNA: TGCAGCGCCCTTAGTGGTCGGGGGGCCCTCTACGAGCAGTACGTC. Translating gives CSALSGRGALYEQYV.

The rearrangement uses TRBV11-2 and TRBJ2-4; 10 bases fit TRBD2. With 0 bases clipped from V and 0 bases from J, the junction kept 11 bases outside the gene matches. Germline V gene sequence: CDR1 SGHAT, CDR2 FQNNGV. The CDR3 is 20 amino acids. CDR3 DNA sequence: TGTGCCAGCAGCTTAGACGGCCTAGCGGGGGCGACCGTAGCCAAAAACATTCAGTACTTC. This codes for CASSLDGLAGATVAKNIQYF.

This clonotype has a count of ten or more. This rearrangement joins TRBV6-2 or TRBV6-3 to TRBJ1-3; 8 bases map to TRBD1. The CDR3 covers 14 residues. J gave up 1 base and V 6 bases, and 2 bases lay outside the gene matches. Germline V gives CDR1 MNHEY, CDR2 SVGEGT. The CDR3, as DNA: TGTGCCAGCAGGTACAGGGGGTCTGGAAACACCATATATTTT. It translates to CASRYRGSGNTIYF.

This rearrangement joins TRBV29-1 to TRBJ2-7, with unresolved D. Germline lookup yields CDR1 SQVTM and CDR2 ANQGSEA. V was shortened by 8 bases and J by 0 bases, with 14 bases between the two germline ends. This CDR3 has 13 residues. DNA for the CDR3: TGCAGCTTGTCCCCGGCTAGCTCCTACGAGCAGTACTTC. This sequence encodes CSLSPASSYEQYF.

This chain connects TRBV15 to TRBJ1-2; D remains unclear. V was shortened by 5 bases and J by 6 bases, with 13 bases between the two germline ends. Germline V gene lookup returns CDR1 LNHNV and CDR2 YYDKDF (reference sequence). CDR3 length equals 13 residues. Here the CDR3 reads CATSRTQTNGYTF. The CDR3 nucleotides are TGTGCCACCAGCCGGACTCAAACGAATGGCTACACCTTC.